This T cell receptor beta chain originates from a study of T-cell reconstitution after alpha-beta-depleted transplantation in children. General study points: From surviving recipient T cells and thymic progenitors came the high day-60 TCRbeta diversity observed in some patients. Reportedly, roughly two months post-transplant, alpha-beta T cells arose from several hundred expanded graft clones.

Unique molecular identifiers were used in preparing the TCRbeta library. TCRdb ran MiXCR on the PCR reads and lists one entry per CDR3 protein. The table has 780,000 or so distinct CDR3 sequences, around 15% seen once. As concerns this clonotype: Its antigen is unknown.

In germline, CDR1 is MDHEN, CDR2 SYDVKM. The ends were cut back, 0 bases at V and 4 bases at J, with 16 bases in the middle. The CDR3 has 16 amino acids. The sequencing used PBMCs, mostly from graft donor cells, collected 360 days after TCRalphabeta/CD19-depleted stem cell transplant. V and J are TRBV28 and TRBJ2-7, with TRBD2 as a possible D gene (5 bases). The TCR comes from a male patient aged 10-17 years who had a stem cell transplant for acute lymphoblastic leukemia, so the T cells may come from the graft donor. This CDR3 reads CASSLWITGTKYEQYF. CDR3 bases: TGTGCCAGCAGTTTATGGATAACGGGAACGAAGTACGAGCAGTACTTC.